The next 17 T cell receptor beta chains were all read from a single sample in a study of blood T cells in healthy people across ages (dated by TCRdb to between 2014 and 2017). The library was prepared using 5' RACE. Sequencing relied on an Illumina HiSeq 2500. A second PCR of about 6 to 11 cycles was run with a J-beta primer mix and a sample-barcoded 5' primer. In TCRdb, the public reads were trimmed at Q25 with fastp and aligned with MiXCR, with productive beta chains retained. For every CDR3 protein sequence, its rows merge into one entry that carries the most common genes and DNA. This sample is represented by roughly 640,000 distinct CDR3 sequences; roughly 31% of them were singletons. Around 14% of the sample is in the top ten clones. The sequenced material came from blood. The receptors originated from an elderly woman in good health.

This clonotype has ten or more counts. The V and J genes are TRBV30 and TRBJ1-2; tentative D call: TRBD1 (6 bases). Trimming pared 1 base from V and 9 bases from J, leaving 18 bases between. The CDR3 spans 14 residues. Looked up from germline, CDR1 is GTSNPN and CDR2 is SVGIG (reference sequence). The CDR3 DNA sequence: TGTGCCTGGAGTGCAGGGGATCAGCGAGGTAGCTACACCTTC. Protein product: CAWSAGDQRGSYTF.

This sequence joins TRBV5-1 and TRBJ2-7; D remains unclear. Germline V gene sequence: CDR1 SGHRS, CDR2 YFSETQ. Trimming removed 0 bases from V and 6 bases from J, with 7 bases in between. The CDR3 contains 12 residues. The CDR3 protein is CASSLDHLEQYF. The CDR3 region has the DNA TGCGCCAGCAGCTTGGACCACCTCGAGCAGTACTTC.

The chain carries TRBV18 and TRBJ2-1; D is undetermined. The V end was cut by 3 bases, the J end by 3 bases, with 15 bases between. Germline V gene data show CDR1 as KGHSH and CDR2 as LQKENI. The CDR3 length is 16 residues. For the CDR3, the DNA is TGTGCCAGCTCACCGCAAAGCCTAGGGAACTACAATGAGCAGTTCTTC. As protein: CASSPQSLGNYNEQFF.

This clonotype has at least ten counts. This chain uses TRBV5-1 with TRBJ1-1; D may be TRBD1 (5 bases). Germline V CDR1 and CDR2: SGHRS, YFSETQ. V dropped 3 bases and J dropped 1 base, with 10 bases sitting between them. The CDR3 loop spans 14 amino acids. The CDR3 region is CASSSGLRNTEAFF. CDR3 bases: TGCGCCAGCAGCTCGGGACTCCGGAACACTGAAGCTTTCTTT.

There are a few counts of this clonotype. CDR3 sequence: CASSREGLSPLHF. The DNA for the CDR3 is TGTGCCAGCAGCCGTGAGGGATTGTCACCCCTCCACTTT. The chain is built from TRBV7-8 and TRBJ1-6, with unresolved D. Germline V gene sequence: CDR1 SGHVS, CDR2 FQNEAQ. V was clipped by 5 bases and J by 10 bases, with 12 bases between them. The CDR3 totals 13 residues.

This chain connects TRBV28 to TRBJ2-7; D is uncertain. The germline CDR1 and CDR2 sequences are MDHEN and SYDVKM. V was trimmed by 7 bases and J by 0 bases, leaving 10 bases between them. This CDR3 has 13 residues. The CDR3 bases are TGTGCCAGCACCAAGACGCCCTCCTACGAGCAGTACTTC. This codes for CASTKTPSYEQYF.

Notes on this clonotype: A read error is possible here, since a much larger clone lies one base away. The gene calls are TRBV29-1 and TRBJ2-1; weak D call: TRBD2 (6 bases). The DNA end lines up better with TRBJ2-7; the J call may be wrong. Germline assignment: CDR1 SQVTM and CDR2 ANQGSEA. This CDR3 spans 17 amino acids. The CDR3 protein is CSGRTGTFRSSYNEQYF. CDR3 bases: TGCAGCGGCCGCACCGGGACTTTTCGGAGCTCCTACAATGAGCAGTACTTC.

This clonotype showed up many times. The chain combines TRBV7-2 with TRBJ1-1; D is unclear. This CDR3 contains 16 residues. The V gene lost 2 bases and the J gene lost 1 base, with 14 bases spanning the gap. Germline-derived CDR1 and CDR2 are SGHTA and FQGNSA. The DNA of the CDR3 is TGTGCCAGCAGCTTACTTTCGGGCGGCGGGAACACTGAAGCTTTCTTT. Protein product: CASSLLSGGGNTEAFF.

This clonotype was recorded at least ten times. This rearrangement joins TRBV7-2 to TRBJ2-7, with D perhaps being TRBD1 or TRBD2 (6 bases each). The CDR3 length is 15 residues. The germline V and J ends were trimmed by 0 bases and 7 bases, with 16 bases remaining between them. The germline gives CDR1 SGHTA, CDR2 FQGNSA. The CDR3 DNA reads TGTGCCAGCAGCTTAGCCCAGGGGAGGAATCGGGAGCAGTACTTC. Protein product: CASSLAQGRNREQYF.

This clonotype was seen at least ten times. The V gene is TRBV15, the J gene TRBJ2-5; 13 bases are shared with TRBD2. The CDR3 sequence is 17 residues long. Germline CDR1 LNHNV, CDR2 YYDKDF (reference sequence). V lost 3 bases and J lost 4; bases outside the gene matches: 8. The CDR3 sequence is CATSRTQTSGGLETQYF. CDR3 in DNA: TGTGCCACCAGCAGGACACAGACTAGCGGGGGGTTAGAGACCCAGTACTTC.

Of note for this clonotype: The CDR3 end shows no conserved phenylalanine or tryptophan, and so a read error is likely. The chain has TRBV30 and TRBJ2-1; D unresolved. Trimming stripped 1 base from V and 0 bases from J, with 10 bases between. Germline V gives CDR1 GTSNPN, CDR2 SVGIG (reference sequence). The CDR3 consists of 15 residues. For the CDR3, the DNA is TGTGCCTGGAGTGGTTACATGAGCTCCTACAATGAGCAGTTCGTC. It specifies CAWSGYMSSYNEQFV.

This clonotype occurred a few times. Given a much more abundant clone one base away, this may be a read error. V gene TRBV5-5 combines with J gene TRBJ2-7; D is ambiguous. Germline values: CDR1 SGHKS, CDR2 YYEKEE (reference sequence). Trimming took off 3 bases at V and 2 bases at J, with 12 bases between the two ends. CDR3 length: 14 amino acids. The CDR3 protein is CASSWNGRTYEQYF. The CDR3 nucleotides read TGTGCCAGCAGCTGGAACGGAAGAACCTACGAGCAGTACTTC.

Only one count was recorded for this clonotype. A much larger clone is a single base away; this may be a read error. This chain joins TRBV18 and TRBJ2-2; possible D gene TRBD1, 6 bases. The CDR3 length is 14 residues. Germline assignment: CDR1 KGHSH and CDR2 LQKENI. CDR3 amino acids: CASSVQGNTGERFF. DNA for the CDR3: TGTGCCAGCTCAGTACAGGGAAACACCGGGGAGCGGTTTTTT.

Comment on this clonotype: A much larger clone differs from this one at a single base, so this may be a read error. This chain joins TRBV10-3 and TRBJ2-5, with TRBD2 as a possible D gene (7 bases). The length of the CDR3 is 14 residues. The V and J ends lost 6 bases and 9 bases respectively, with 20 bases between them. In germline, CDR1 is ENHRY, CDR2 SYGVKD. CDR3 DNA sequence: TGTGCCATCAGGGGGGCGGCGGCGGGGGAGGCCCAGTACTTC. Translated, it gives CAIRGAAAGEAQYF.

Regarding this clonotype: The conserved phenylalanine or tryptophan normally closing the CDR3 is absent here, so this likely arose from a read error. No DNA is shown, since the ends of the CDR3 on it are uncertain; the CDR3 is the one TCRdb lists. V and J are TRBV6-1 and TRBJ2-1; the D call TRBD1 from the table was never checked on the DNA. The CDR3 is 21 amino acids in total, end residues counted. CDR1 is MNHNS, CDR2 SASEGT, per germline. The CDR3 loop reads CASSQKDSAGVILNYGYIFGS.

The sample holds many counts of this clonotype. CDR3 loop: CASSWGQGIGYGYTF. The CDR3 region has the DNA TGTGCCAGCAGCTGGGGACAGGGTATAGGCTATGGCTACACCTTC. The chain is built from TRBV7-9 and TRBJ1-2, with 9 bases fitting TRBD1. V was pared by 4 bases and J by 4 bases, with 7 bases of the junction left unmatched. Germline assignment: CDR1 SEHNR and CDR2 FQNEAQ (reference sequence). CDR3 length: 15 residues. The full variable domain, with the rest looked up from reference TRBV7-9 and TRBJ1-2, is DTGVSQNPRHKITKRGQNVTFRCDPISEHNRLYWYRQTLGQGPEFLTYFQNEAQLEKSRLLSDRFSAERPKGSFSTLEIQRTEQGDSAMYLCASSWGQGIGYGYTFGSGTRLTVV.

Many counts were recorded for this clonotype. A read error may be the cause here, since a much bigger clone is one base away. This chain uses TRBV20-1 with TRBJ2-5; TRBD1 is a possible D gene (6 bases). Trimming pared 1 base from V and 11 bases from J, leaving 23 bases between. CDR3 length equals 15 residues. Germline lookup yields CDR1 DFQATT and CDR2 SNEGSKA (reference sequence). CDR3 DNA: TGCAGTGCTAGAGCAGGGGACGCCTTCTACAATGAGCAGTACTTC. Encoded protein: CSARAGDAFYNEQYF.